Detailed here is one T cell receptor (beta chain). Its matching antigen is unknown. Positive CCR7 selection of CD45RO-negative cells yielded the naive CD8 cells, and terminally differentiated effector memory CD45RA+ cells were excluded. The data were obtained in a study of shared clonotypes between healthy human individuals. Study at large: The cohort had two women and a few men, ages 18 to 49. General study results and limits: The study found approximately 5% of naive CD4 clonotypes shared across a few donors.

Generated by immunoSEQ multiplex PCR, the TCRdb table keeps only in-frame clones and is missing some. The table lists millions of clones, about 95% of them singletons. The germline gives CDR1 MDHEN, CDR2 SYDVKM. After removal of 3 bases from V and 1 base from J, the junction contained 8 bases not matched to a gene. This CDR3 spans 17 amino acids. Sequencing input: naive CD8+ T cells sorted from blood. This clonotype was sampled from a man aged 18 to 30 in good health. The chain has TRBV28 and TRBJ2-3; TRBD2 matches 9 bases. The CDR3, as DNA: TGTGCCAGCAGTTTCTTCCCCCTAGCGGGGCGCACAGATACGCAGTATTTT. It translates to CASSFFPLAGRTDTQYF.